This T cell receptor beta chain emerged from a study of T cell repertoires in cytomegalovirus infection. In the study overall: Signatures in public TCR beta sequences pointed to both CMV infection and matching HLA type.

One entry per CDR3 protein results from TCRdb running MiXCR on the reads. The sample lists under 850,000 distinct CDR3 sequences; approximately 34% were seen once. A word on this clonotype: Its antigen is unidentified.

Study results and caveats: Within the response measured ex vivo, HLA-C-restricted CMV-specific TCR beta clonotypes were dominant. Identification of carriers of CMV plus the relevant HLA was achieved through cumulative public TCR beta family frequency.

The material sequenced was PBMCs. The clonotype originates from a human donor in good health (CMV status not recorded). Some clones in this sample may be carry-over from other donors' samples.

CDR3 nucleotide sequence: TGTGCCAGCAGCCGCCTGCTACAGGACCGTAGCACGAATCAGCCCCAGCATTTT. This codes for CASSRLLQDRSTNQPQHF. The V gene is TRBV6-6, the J gene TRBJ1-5; a weak D match, TRBD1 (5 bases). CDR3 size: 18 residues. Per germline, CDR1 MNHNY and CDR2 SVGAGI (reference sequence). Trimming cost V 6 bases and J 4 bases, with 25 bases left between them.